Presented here are 27 T cell receptor beta chains from one specimen sequenced in a study of blood T cells in healthy people across ages. The second PCR ran about 7 to 12 cycles with a sample-barcoded 5' primer and J-beta primers. TCRdb reanalysed the 5' RACE reads using MiXCR and keeps one entry per CDR3 protein. The sample shows approximately 1,000,000 distinct CDR3 sequences, 35% to 40% of them seen only once. Sequenced input: blood. All receptors derive from a man aged 18-30 years in good health.

The rearrangement links TRBV6-6 to TRBJ2-3; D is perhaps TRBD1 (6 bases). This CDR3 is 14 amino acids long. V gave up 6 bases and J gave up 3 bases, with 13 bases separating them. Per germline, CDR1 MNHNY and CDR2 SVGAGI (reference sequence). The CDR3 DNA is TGTGCCAGCAGGCTTGACCAGGGGACAGATACGCAGTATTTT. Amino acids: CASRLDQGTDTQYF.

This clonotype was counted a few times. The CDR3 is CASSLVSDSGPESGYTF. The CDR3 coding sequence is TGCGCCAGCAGCTTGGTCTCTGACAGTGGACCAGAGAGTGGCTACACCTTC. The gene calls are TRBV5-1 and TRBJ1-2; D possibly corresponds to TRBD1 (5 bases). Germline lookup yields CDR1 SGHRS and CDR2 YFSETQ. Trimming left V 0 bases short and J 7 bases short, with 22 bases between. The length of the CDR3 is 17 residues.

V is TRBV5-1 and J is TRBJ1-1; D call uncertain. The V gene lost 5 bases and the J gene lost 0 bases, with 8 bases spanning the gap. This CDR3 comprises 13 residues. CDR1 is SGHRS, CDR2 YFSETQ, per germline. The CDR3 region is CASRGTMNTEAFF. CDR3 bases: TGCGCCAGCAGGGGAACGATGAACACTGAAGCTTTCTTT. The whole variable domain, filled in from reference TRBV5-1 and TRBJ1-1, reads KAGVTQTPRYLIKTRGQQVTLSCSPISGHRSVSWYQQTPGQGLQFLFEYFSETQRNKGNFPGRFSGRQFSNSRSEMNVSTLELGDSALYLCASRGTMNTEAFFGQGTRLTVV.

This clonotype occurred a few times. This chain joins TRBV6-1 and TRBJ2-3; a weak D match, TRBD1 (6 bases). The CDR3 is made up of 15 amino acids. V lost 8 bases to trimming and J lost 1 base, with 16 bases between them. Germline CDR1 reads MNHNS; CDR2 reads SASEGT. The CDR3 coding sequence is TGTGCCAGCGACCAAACGAAGGGGGGCACAGATACGCAGTATTTT. As protein: CASDQTKGGTDTQYF.

This chain uses TRBV10-3 with TRBJ2-1; 8 positions agree with TRBD1. This CDR3 has 14 residues. V was pared by 7 bases and J by 5 bases, with 7 bases of the junction left unmatched. The germline V gene has CDR1 ENHRY and CDR2 SYGVKD. CDR3 sequence reads: CAITTGTGDNEQFF. CDR3 coding DNA: TGTGCCATCACCACCGGGACAGGAGACAATGAGCAGTTCTTC.

The chain is built from TRBV7-2 and TRBJ2-1; tentative D call: TRBD1 (5 bases). This CDR3 is built from 14 residues. With 2 bases removed from V and 6 bases from J, the gap between germline ends came to 11 bases. Germline V lookup: CDR1 SGHTA, CDR2 FQGNSA. The CDR3 region is CASSLFGQGNEQFF. As DNA, the CDR3 is TGTGCCAGCAGCTTATTCGGGCAGGGCAATGAGCAGTTCTTC.

The chain couples TRBV11-2 to TRBJ1-2; D call uncertain. This CDR3 is built from 12 residues. Germline values: CDR1 SGHAT, CDR2 FQNNGV. Trimming took 5 bases from V and 12 from J, leaving 16 bases between them. This chain's CDR3 is CASSTLQLPNTF. In DNA form, the CDR3 reads TGTGCCAGCAGCACCCTACAGCTCCCCAACACCTTC.

This clonotype has just a few counts. This chain uses TRBV3-1 with TRBJ2-1, with no clear D. The germline gives CDR1 LGHDT, CDR2 YNNKEL (reference sequence). V was shortened by 3 bases and J by 6 bases, with 12 bases between the two germline ends. The CDR3 contains 14 residues. CDR3 amino acids: CASSHSGKSNEQFF. DNA for the CDR3: TGTGCCAGCAGCCATTCCGGTAAATCCAATGAGCAGTTCTTC.

The rearrangement joins TRBV4-1 to TRBJ2-3; D remains unclear. CDR3 length: 15 residues. The germline V and J ends were trimmed by 0 bases and 5 bases, with 12 bases remaining between them. Germline CDR1 MGHRA, CDR2 YSYEKL. The CDR3 nucleotides read TGCGCCAGCAGCCAAGAAGAGGCCTTTGGAGATACGCAGTATTTT. Its protein is CASSQEEAFGDTQYF.

The genes are TRBV10-3 and TRBJ2-2, with TRBD1 matching 8 bases. The CDR3 contains 15 residues. J gave up 4 bases and V 5 bases, and 6 bases lay outside the gene matches. Germline V CDR1 and CDR2: ENHRY, SYGVKD. This CDR3 reads CAISTGQGTTGELFF. As DNA, the CDR3 is TGTGCCATCAGTACCGGACAGGGTACCACCGGGGAGCTGTTTTTT.

The count of this clonotype is one. The chain carries TRBV6-1 and TRBJ1-1; D ambiguous. Germline CDR1 reads MNHNS; CDR2 reads SASEGT. The CDR3 contains 14 residues. The germline V and J ends were trimmed by 1 base and 1 base, with 7 bases remaining between them. CDR3 sequence (DNA): TGTGCCAGCAGTGAAGTCGCCAGGAACACTGAAGCTTTCTTT. As protein: CASSEVARNTEAFF.

This clonotype was detected many times. The rearrangement uses TRBV12-3 or TRBV12-4 and TRBJ1-1; D possibly corresponds to TRBD1 (5 bases). V lost 4 bases and J lost 5, with 14 bases in between. The CDR3 loop spans 14 amino acids. The CDR3 region is CASSSTGVGTEAFF. CDR3 DNA sequence: TGTGCCAGCAGTTCCACAGGCGTAGGAACTGAAGCTTTCTTT.

This clonotype was counted a few times. The V gene is TRBV11-2, the J gene TRBJ2-2; D could derive from TRBD1 or TRBD2 (7 bases each). Germline V gives CDR1 SGHAT, CDR2 FQNNGV. V was shortened by 6 bases and J by 5 bases, with 16 bases between the two germline ends. The CDR3 contains 15 residues. Here the CDR3 reads CASSLLQGGTGELFF. The CDR3 bases are TGTGCCAGCAGTTTGCTTCAGGGGGGGACCGGGGAGCTGTTTTTT.

This clonotype was picked up a small number of times. The gene calls are TRBV7-2 and TRBJ2-3, with TRBD2 matching 9 bases. Germline trimming cut 1 base from V and 3 bases from J; bases unmatched to any gene: 5. CDR1 and CDR2 (germline): SGHTA, FQGNSA. The CDR3 runs to 16 residues. For the CDR3, the DNA is TGTGCCAGCAGCTTAGGGCGGGGGGGCCAGACAGATACGCAGTATTTT. Amino acid sequence: CASSLGRGGQTDTQYF.

This clonotype was detected only a few times. The V gene is TRBV3-1, the J gene TRBJ1-1; 8 positions agree with TRBD1. The CDR3 spans 12 residues. Per the germline V gene, CDR1 is LGHDT and CDR2 is YNNKEL (reference sequence). The trim removed 7 bases at V and 8 bases at J, leaving 6 bases unmatched. The CDR3 region has the DNA TGTGCCAGCACCCTGGGGACAGGCGAAGCTTTCTTT. Protein product: CASTLGTGEAFF.

V usage is TRBV5-1 and J usage is TRBJ2-7, with D perhaps given as TRBD1 or TRBD2 (5 bases each). The CDR3 consists of 15 residues. CDR1 and CDR2 from the germline V gene are SGHRS and YFSETQ. V gave up 3 bases and J gave up 3 bases, with 16 bases separating them. In nucleotides, the CDR3 is TGCGCCAGCAGCTCACAATCGGGGACGGACTACGAGCAGTACTTC. Residues: CASSSQSGTDYEQYF. Full variable domain (remainder filled in from reference TRBV5-1 and TRBJ2-7): KAGVTQTPRYLIKTRGQQVTLSCSPISGHRSVSWYQQTPGQGLQFLFEYFSETQRNKGNFPGRFSGRQFSNSRSEMNVSTLELGDSALYLCASSSQSGTDYEQYFGPGTRLTVT.

The V gene is TRBV30, the J gene TRBJ1-2, with a weak D call TRBD1 (6 bases). Germline V gene data show CDR1 as GTSNPN and CDR2 as SVGIG (reference sequence). The CDR3 runs 13 residues. Trimming removed 0 bases at V and 7 bases at J, with 12 bases between. CDR3 nucleotides: TGTGCCTGGAGTGTCATTAGGGGGTCTGGCTACACCTTC. Translating gives CAWSVIRGSGYTF.

This clonotype was counted between two and nine times. The J gene is TRBJ2-5, the V gene TRBV29-1; tentative D call: TRBD2 (5 bases). Germline V gene sequence: CDR1 SQVTM, CDR2 ANQGSEA. Trimming stripped 3 bases from V and 4 bases from J, with 18 bases between. The CDR3 runs to 15 residues. The CDR3 DNA is TGCAGCGTTGATCATGACCCCGGCGGGTCAGAGACCCAGTACTTC. Translating gives CSVDHDPGGSETQYF.

A few counts support this clonotype. The chain has TRBV11-2 and TRBJ2-3; maybe TRBD2 (7 bases). Trimming left V 7 bases short and J 6 bases short, with 29 bases between. Germline CDR1 SGHAT, CDR2 FQNNGV. CDR3 length: 18 residues. The chain's CDR3 is CASTPITGPRGASDTQYF. Written as DNA, the CDR3 is TGTGCCAGCACCCCTATAACGGGCCCTCGGGGGGCTAGTGATACGCAGTATTTT.

This clonotype was counted only a few times. The chain uses TRBV10-3 and TRBJ1-1; D remains ambiguous. This CDR3 is built from 13 residues. CDR1 and CDR2 (germline): ENHRY, SYGVKD. V lost 8 bases to trimming and J lost 8 bases, with 18 bases between them. The CDR3, as DNA: TGTGCCATCTCAGAACATTCGGGCTGGGAAGCTTTCTTT. It codes for CAISEHSGWEAFF.

The J gene is TRBJ2-1, the V gene TRBV9; 7 bases align to TRBD1. This CDR3 contains 14 residues. The V and J ends lost 1 base and 10 bases, in that order; junction bases with no gene match: 8. Germline-derived CDR1 and CDR2 are SGDLS and YYNGEE. In DNA form, the CDR3 reads TGTGCCAGCAGCGTAAAGACAGGGCCCCGAGAGCAGTTCTTC. This sequence encodes CASSVKTGPREQFF.

This clonotype occurred a few times. The chain recombines TRBV7-9 with TRBJ2-1, with TRBD2 identical over 9 bases. CDR3 length: 16 residues. CDR1 is SEHNR and CDR2 is FQNEAQ in the germline V gene (reference sequence). Unmatched junction bases numbered 15, after V lost 10 bases and J lost 5 bases. CDR3 sequence: CATSPGLAEKDNEQFF. The CDR3 coding sequence is TGTGCCACCTCACCGGGACTAGCAGAGAAAGACAATGAGCAGTTCTTC.

This clonotype was seen a few times. The chain joins TRBV7-2 to TRBJ1-2; tentatively, D is TRBD1 (6 bases). The ends were cut back, 1 base at V and 8 bases at J, with 17 bases in the middle. This CDR3 spans 15 amino acids. Germline loops: CDR1 SGHTA, CDR2 FQGNSA. The CDR3 loop is CASSLGTGSVVGYTF. For the CDR3, the DNA is TGTGCCAGCAGCTTAGGCACAGGGTCGGTTGTAGGCTACACCTTC.

In its sample, this clonotype was seen a few times. J is TRBJ2-1 and V is TRBV20-1, with a weak D call TRBD2 (5 bases). Germline V gene sequence: CDR1 DFQATT, CDR2 SNEGSKA (reference sequence). Trimming stripped 5 bases from V and 2 bases from J, with 13 bases between. The CDR3 loop spans 14 amino acids. The CDR3 is CSASPSGPYNEQFF. Written as DNA, the CDR3 is TGCAGTGCTTCCCCCAGCGGTCCCTACAATGAGCAGTTCTTC.

This rearrangement joins TRBV4-3 to TRBJ2-2; D unresolved. V gave up 4 bases and J gave up 3 bases, with 12 bases separating them. Germline CDR1 reads LGHNA; CDR2 reads YSLEER. CDR3 length equals 15 residues. CDR3 DNA: TGCGCCAGCAGCCCCCTATACCAACACACCGGGGAGCTGTTTTTT. Amino acids: CASSPLYQHTGELFF.

This chain uses TRBV4-3 with TRBJ1-2; D unresolved. The CDR3 is 16 residues long. From germline, CDR1 is LGHNA and CDR2 YSLEER. The germline V and J ends were trimmed by 1 base and 3 bases, with 15 bases remaining between them. The CDR3 sequence is CASSQGGGAEDYGYTF. The CDR3 nucleotides are TGCGCCAGCAGCCAAGGTGGAGGCGCGGAGGACTATGGCTACACCTTC.

The CDR3 spells CASSVEAGGTAFF. CDR3 nucleotide sequence: TGTGCCAGCAGCGTAGAGGCGGGGGGGACGGCTTTCTTT. The rearrangement links TRBV7-2 to TRBJ1-1, with D possibly TRBD1 on 5 matching bases. Deletions cut 5 bases from V and 11 bases from J, with 18 bases between. This CDR3 has 13 residues. Germline CDR1 and CDR2: SGHTA and FQGNSA.